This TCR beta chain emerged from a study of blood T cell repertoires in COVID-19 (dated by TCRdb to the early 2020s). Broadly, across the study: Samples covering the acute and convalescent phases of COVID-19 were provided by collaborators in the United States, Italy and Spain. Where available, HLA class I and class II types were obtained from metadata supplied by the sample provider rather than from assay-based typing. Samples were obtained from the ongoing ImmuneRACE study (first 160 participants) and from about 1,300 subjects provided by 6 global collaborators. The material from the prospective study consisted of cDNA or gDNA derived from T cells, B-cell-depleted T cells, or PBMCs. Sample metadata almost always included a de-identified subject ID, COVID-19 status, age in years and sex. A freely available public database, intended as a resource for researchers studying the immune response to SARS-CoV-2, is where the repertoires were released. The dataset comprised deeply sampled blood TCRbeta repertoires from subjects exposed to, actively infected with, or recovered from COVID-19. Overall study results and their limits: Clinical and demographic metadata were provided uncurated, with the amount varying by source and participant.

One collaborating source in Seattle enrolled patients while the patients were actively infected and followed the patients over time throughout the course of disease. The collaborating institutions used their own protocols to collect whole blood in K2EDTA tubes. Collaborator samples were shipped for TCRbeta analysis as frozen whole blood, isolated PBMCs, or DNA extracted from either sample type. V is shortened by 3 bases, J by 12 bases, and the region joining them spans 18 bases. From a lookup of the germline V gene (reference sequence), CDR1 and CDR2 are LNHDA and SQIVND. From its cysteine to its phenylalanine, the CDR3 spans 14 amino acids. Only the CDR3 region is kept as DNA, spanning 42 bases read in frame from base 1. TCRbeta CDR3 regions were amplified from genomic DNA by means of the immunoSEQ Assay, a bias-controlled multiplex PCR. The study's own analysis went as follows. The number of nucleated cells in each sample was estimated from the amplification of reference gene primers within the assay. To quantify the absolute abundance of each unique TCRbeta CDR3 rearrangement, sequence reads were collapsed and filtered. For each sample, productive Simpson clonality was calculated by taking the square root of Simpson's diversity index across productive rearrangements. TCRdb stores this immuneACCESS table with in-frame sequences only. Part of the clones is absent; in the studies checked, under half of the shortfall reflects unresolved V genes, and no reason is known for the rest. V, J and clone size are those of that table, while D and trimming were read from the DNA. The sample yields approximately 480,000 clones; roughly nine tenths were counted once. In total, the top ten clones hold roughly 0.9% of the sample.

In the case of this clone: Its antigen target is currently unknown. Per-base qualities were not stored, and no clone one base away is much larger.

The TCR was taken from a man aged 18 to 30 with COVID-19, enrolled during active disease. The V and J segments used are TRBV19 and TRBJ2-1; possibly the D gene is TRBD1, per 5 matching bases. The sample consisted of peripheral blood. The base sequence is TGTGCCAGTAGTATCGACAGCGTAGGGATTGGGCAGTTCTTC. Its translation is CASSIDSVGIGQFF.